One and the same sample provided the 29 T cell receptor beta chains below, sequenced in a study of T cells in Graves' hyperthyroidism and ophthalmopathy (dated 2019 in TCRdb). The library was obtained by multiplex PCR. TCRdb lists the instrument as Illumina HiSeq 2000. TCR beta CDR3 regions were amplified from RNA transcripts. For the first round of RT-PCR on the TCR CDR3, the HTBI primer set was used together with the Qiagen OneStep RT-PCR kit. TCRdb reprocessed the public reads (quality trimming at Q25 with fastp, clone calling with MiXCR) and kept in-frame beta chains. When rows share a CDR3 protein, they turn into one entry using the most common DNA and genes. This sample has around 250,000 distinct CDR3 sequences in its table, and less than 15% of those were observed once. The ten biggest clones cover roughly 14% of the sample. The sequencing sample was made of blood. The receptors here all came from a woman aged 40 to 50 with Graves' hyperthyroidism that later progressed to Graves' ophthalmopathy.

This chain connects TRBV7-9 to TRBJ1-1; D perhaps matches TRBD1 (6 bases). Germline V lookup: CDR1 SEHNR, CDR2 FQNEAQ (reference sequence). V was clipped by 5 bases and J by 5 bases, with 18 bases between them. The CDR3 runs 15 residues. CDR3 coding DNA: TGTGCCAGCAGCGCCCCCGAGGGGGGAGGGACTGAAGCTTTCTTT. Translated, it gives CASSAPEGGGTEAFF.

This clonotype has a count of ten or more. This chain joins TRBV10-3 and TRBJ2-1; 11 bases agree with TRBD2. V lost 4 bases to trimming and J lost 8 bases; unmatched junction nucleotides: 10. Per the germline V gene, CDR1 is ENHRY and CDR2 is SYGVKD. The CDR3 contains 16 residues. CDR3 bases: TGTGCCATCAGTGGAGGGCCTGCACTAGCGGGAGATGAGCAGTTCTTC. Its translation is CAISGGPALAGDEQFF.

Many counts were recorded for this clonotype. This chain connects TRBV5-1 to TRBJ1-2, with 7 bases matching TRBD1. Looked up from germline, CDR1 is SGHRS and CDR2 is YFSETQ. Unmatched junction bases numbered 10, after V lost 2 bases and J lost 6 bases. This CDR3 contains 15 residues. CDR3 sequence (DNA): TGCGCCAGCAGCTTCAGGGGGTCCCTACGTCATGGCTACACCTTC. This sequence encodes CASSFRGSLRHGYTF.

This clonotype was counted many times. In DNA, the CDR3 is TGTGCCAGTAGTACCCTACAGGGAGGGGACACTGAAGCTTTCTTT. It encodes CASSTLQGGDTEAFF. This rearrangement joins TRBV19 to TRBJ1-1, with D possibly matching TRBD1 (6 bases). Germline-derived CDR1 and CDR2 are LNHDA and SQIVND (reference sequence). V shed 4 bases and J shed 3 bases, with 15 bases lying between them. CDR3 size: 15 residues.

This clonotype appeared a few times. V is TRBV20-1 and J is TRBJ1-4; D possibly corresponds to TRBD1 (5 bases). The V end was cut by 2 bases, the J end by 0 bases, with 13 bases between. Germline CDR1 DFQATT, CDR2 SNEGSKA (reference sequence). CDR3 length: 16 amino acids. CDR3: CSARFGGISTNEKLFF. The CDR3 DNA follows: TGCAGTGCTAGATTTGGGGGGATCTCAACTAATGAAAAACTGTTTTTT.

In its sample, this clonotype was seen many times. The V and J genes are TRBV7-9 and TRBJ2-3; D possibly corresponds to TRBD2 (6 bases). The CDR3 runs 16 residues. CDR1 is SEHNR and CDR2 is FQNEAQ in the germline V gene (reference sequence). V shed 5 bases and J shed 2 bases, with 17 bases lying between them. The CDR3: CASSTRLEGLTDTQYF. The CDR3 DNA is TGTGCCAGCAGCACCCGCCTGGAGGGGCTCACAGATACGCAGTATTTT.

This clonotype came up many times. The chain uses TRBV6-1 and TRBJ2-5; 14 nucleotides agree with TRBD2. CDR1 and CDR2 (germline): MNHNS, SASEGT. This CDR3 is 19 amino acids long. Trimming removed 0 bases from V and 5 bases from J; junction bases left unmatched: 11. The DNA of the CDR3 is TGTGCCAGCAGTGAAGCAGATTGGACTAGCGGGAGGATCGGGGAGACCCAGTACTTC. It translates to CASSEADWTSGRIGETQYF.

In this sample, this clonotype turned up many times. The chain couples TRBV30 to TRBJ2-1, with D unresolved. CDR3 length: 16 residues. The germline V gene has CDR1 GTSNPN and CDR2 SVGIG (reference sequence). Trimming shortened V by 0 bases and J by 0 bases, and 12 bases separated the two germline ends. CDR3 coding DNA: TGTGCCTGGAGTGTACGGGTACTTCGCTCCTACAATGAGCAGTTCTTC. This encodes CAWSVRVLRSYNEQFF.

This clonotype has ten or more counts. The gene calls are TRBV28 and TRBJ2-3, with D possibly matching TRBD1 (5 bases). Germline CDR1 and CDR2: MDHEN and SYDVKM. With 3 bases removed from V and 5 bases from J, the gap between germline ends came to 18 bases. The CDR3 has 16 residues. CDR3 DNA sequence: TGTGCCAGCAGTTTCGGCAGGGCTGTTTGGGGAGATACGCAGTATTTT. This encodes CASSFGRAVWGDTQYF.

This clonotype was seen repeatedly, ten times or more. The chain uses TRBV15 and TRBJ2-1, with 12 bases aligning to TRBD2. Looked up from germline, CDR1 is LNHNV and CDR2 is YYDKDF (reference sequence). V gave up 6 bases and J gave up 8 bases; unmatched junction bases: 11. The CDR3 has 16 amino acids. CDR3 in amino acids: CATRETTSGRRYEQFF. CDR3 DNA sequence: TGTGCCACCAGAGAGACCACTAGCGGGAGGAGGTATGAGCAGTTCTTC.

This clonotype appeared many times. The chain carries TRBV11-2 and TRBJ1-6; 8 bases agree with TRBD1. Germline CDR1 is SGHAT and CDR2 is FQNNGV. With 1 base clipped from V and 10 bases from J, the junction kept 6 bases outside the gene matches. The CDR3 is 15 amino acids. The CDR3 sequence is CASSLGVDRGSPLHF. The CDR3 DNA reads TGTGCCAGCAGCTTAGGGGTCGACAGGGGCTCACCCCTCCACTTT.

In its sample, this clonotype was seen many times. This sequence joins TRBV3-1 and TRBJ2-2; D gene unclear. The CDR3 spans 15 residues. The V gene's germline CDR1 is LGHDT and CDR2 YNNKEL (reference sequence). V was trimmed by 1 base and J by 4 bases, leaving 10 bases between them. The CDR3 DNA sequence: TGTGCCAGCAGCCAAGCCTTTTGGGGCACCGGGGAGCTGTTTTTT. It specifies CASSQAFWGTGELFF.

The chain joins TRBV29-1 to TRBJ2-3; 9 bases agree with TRBD2. The CDR3 sequence is 16 residues long. Per germline, CDR1 SQVTM and CDR2 ANQGSEA. V shed 6 bases and J 1 base; nucleotides not matched to a gene: 11. CDR3 in amino acids: CSVVKLAGGGTDTQYF. The CDR3 DNA is TGCAGCGTCGTCAAACTAGCGGGTGGCGGCACAGATACGCAGTATTTT.

The V gene is TRBV9, the J gene TRBJ2-3; D is ambiguous. The CDR3 sequence is 11 residues long. V was shortened by 7 bases and J by 5 bases, with 8 bases between the two germline ends. Germline V gene lookup returns CDR1 SGDLS and CDR2 YYNGEE. The DNA for the CDR3 is TGTGCCAGCTCAGGAATAGATACGCAGTATTTT. Amino acid sequence: CASSGIDTQYF.

This clonotype was detected many times. The chain uses TRBV29-1 and TRBJ2-5; tentative D call: TRBD1 (6 bases). V was clipped by 2 bases and J by 2 bases, with 12 bases between them. This CDR3 has 14 residues. Germline V gene data show CDR1 as SQVTM and CDR2 as ANQGSEA. Here the CDR3 DNA reads TGCAGCGTTGAACGGCAGGGGCATCAAGAGACCCAGTACTTC. It translates to CSVERQGHQETQYF.

Comment on this clonotype: A much larger clonotype is one base distant, so this may be a read error. This chain links TRBV19 with TRBJ1-1, with 7 bases matching TRBD1. The CDR3 loop spans 16 amino acids. Germline lookup yields CDR1 LNHDA and CDR2 SQIVND (reference sequence). In DNA, the CDR3 is TGTGCCAATAGTCCGCAGACAGGGATGGCGGACACTGAAGCTTTCTTT. Translated: CANSPQTGMADTEAFF.

In this sample, this clonotype turned up many times. This sequence joins TRBV2 and TRBJ1-1; D is possibly TRBD1 (5 bases). Germline CDR1 and CDR2: SNHLY and FYNNEI. Between the trimmed V and J ends, which lost 6 bases and 1 base, there was a span of 6 bases. CDR3 length: 12 residues. CDR3 sequence: CASSTGNTEAFF. CDR3 DNA sequence: TGTGCCAGCAGCACAGGGAACACTGAAGCTTTCTTT. Supplemented by reference TRBV2 and TRBJ1-1, the full variable domain reads EPEVTQTPSHQVTQMGQEVILRCVPISNHLYFYWYRQILGQKVEFLVSFYNNEISEKSEIFDDQFSVERPDGSNFTLKIRSTKLEDSAMYFCASSTGNTEAFFGQGTRLTVV.

This clonotype was seen many times. J is TRBJ2-7 and V is TRBV12-3 or TRBV12-4; TRBD2 is a possible D gene (5 bases). Trimming took 5 bases from V and 6 from J, leaving 14 bases between them. The CDR3 is 13 residues long. The chain's CDR3 is CASSTQPEGEQYF. Written as DNA, the CDR3 is TGTGCCAGCAGTACCCAGCCTGAGGGCGAGCAGTACTTC.

This clonotype was found many times. The rearrangement uses TRBV13 and TRBJ2-1; D is uncertain. Germline loops: CDR1 PRHDT, CDR2 FYEKMQ (reference sequence). This CDR3 spans 16 amino acids. The V end was cut by 4 bases, the J end by 0 bases, with 13 bases between. This CDR3 is CASSSPGLSSYNEQFF. The CDR3 DNA is TGTGCCAGCAGCTCCCCGGGTCTTAGCTCCTACAATGAGCAGTTCTTC.

The V call is TRBV4-2, the J call TRBJ2-3; TRBD2 aligns across 8 bases. Germline trimming cut 0 bases from V and 2 bases from J; bases unmatched to any gene: 7. There are 17 residues in the CDR3. The V gene's germline CDR1 is LGHNA and CDR2 YNFKEQ. In DNA form, the CDR3 reads TGTGCCAGCAGCCAAGATAGACGGGAGGGGTTCACAGATACGCAGTATTTT. This translates into CASSQDRREGFTDTQYF.

The table lists this clonotype with many counts. The chain is built from TRBV28 and TRBJ1-4; no definite D call. This CDR3 is 15 amino acids long. With 4 bases removed from V and 4 bases from J, the gap between germline ends came to 13 bases. Germline V gene lookup returns CDR1 MDHEN and CDR2 SYDVKM. CDR3 sequence: CASSSNGRINEKLFF. CDR3 sequence (DNA): TGTGCCAGCAGTTCGAATGGGCGGATTAATGAAAAACTGTTTTTT.

This clonotype was seen at least ten times. This chain joins TRBV28 and TRBJ2-7, with 7 bases matching TRBD1. CDR3 length equals 18 residues. V dropped 5 bases and J dropped 0; count of bases not matched to a gene: 16. Germline CDR1 is MDHEN and CDR2 is SYDVKM. CDR3: CASSLHRTGLRVSYEQYF. The CDR3, as DNA: TGTGCCAGCAGTCTACACCGGACAGGCCTTAGGGTCTCCTACGAGCAGTACTTC.

This clonotype was recorded at least ten times. The chain uses TRBV19 and TRBJ2-4; D is possibly TRBD1 (6 bases). The CDR3 contains 13 residues. Trimming took 4 bases from V and 8 from J, leaving 12 bases between them. Germline V gene sequence: CDR1 LNHDA, CDR2 SQIVND (reference sequence). In DNA, the CDR3 is TGTGCCAGTAGTAATAGCGAGGGGGACATTCAGTACTTC. It is translated as CASSNSEGDIQYF.

The table lists this clonotype with a few counts. V and J are TRBV10-3 and TRBJ1-2; D not certain. Trimming took off 6 bases at V and 5 bases at J, with 7 bases between the two ends. Germline V gene data show CDR1 as ENHRY and CDR2 as SYGVKD. The CDR3 extends over 11 amino acids. CDR3 DNA sequence: TGTGCCATCAGGGACCCATATGGCTACACCTTC. This encodes CAIRDPYGYTF.

This clonotype was seen ten or more times. The chain recombines TRBV19 with TRBJ2-1; no reliable D call. In germline, CDR1 is LNHDA, CDR2 SQIVND (reference sequence). The ends were cut back, 5 bases at V and 6 bases at J, with 8 bases in the middle. The CDR3 runs 12 residues. As DNA, the CDR3 is TGTGCCAGTAGTGCTATGAGCAATGAGCAGTTCTTC. As protein: CASSAMSNEQFF.

This clonotype showed up many times. V and J are TRBV12-5 and TRBJ2-1; D unclear. Looked up from germline, CDR1 is LGHNT and CDR2 is FRNRAP. With 1 base removed from V and 6 bases from J, the gap between germline ends came to 10 bases. The CDR3 is 14 amino acids. CDR3 nucleotides: TGTGCTAGTGGTTTGGGCAGGTGGGGCAATGAGCAGTTCTTC. Amino acid sequence: CASGLGRWGNEQFF.

This clonotype has ten or more counts. J is TRBJ2-7 and V is TRBV11-2; D is uncertain. This CDR3 contains 12 residues. The ends were cut back, 3 bases at V and 6 bases at J, with 9 bases in the middle. From germline, CDR1 is SGHAT and CDR2 FQNNGV. CDR3 protein: CASSLDQSEQYF. The CDR3 DNA reads as TGTGCCAGCAGCTTGGACCAGTCCGAGCAGTACTTC.

The J gene is TRBJ2-1, the V gene TRBV7-3; D remains unclear. The CDR3 is 17 amino acids. From germline, CDR1 is SGHTA and CDR2 FQGTGA. Trimming pared 1 base from V and 0 bases from J, leaving 13 bases between. The CDR3 protein is CASSLKPWGSSYNEQFF. CDR3 DNA: TGTGCCAGCAGCTTAAAGCCCTGGGGATCCTCCTACAATGAGCAGTTCTTC.

This clonotype was seen many times. The chain employs TRBV2 and TRBJ1-1; possibly TRBD1 for D (5 bases). The CDR3 totals 15 residues. V was pared by 8 bases and J by 1 base, with 17 bases between. Germline V gene data show CDR1 as SNHLY and CDR2 as FYNNEI. The CDR3 DNA sequence: TGTGCCAGCGGGGGGGTTATCGGACCGAACACTGAAGCTTTCTTT. It specifies CASGGVIGPNTEAFF.